This T cell receptor (beta chain) is from a study of identical twins. Comment on this clonotype: Its antigen remains unidentified.

General study findings and limits: Researchers reported weaker excess twin sharing in beta out-of-frame sequences. With abundant cord blood beta clonotypes, insertions were fewer; memory repertoires showed no such pattern. Conclusions were based on cross-sectional statistical analysis, without following the same donors.

One entry per CDR3 protein results from TCRdb running MiXCR on the 5' RACE reads. The table lists about 720,000 distinct CDR3 sequences, 8.5% to 9.5% of them singletons. From germline, CDR1 is LNHDA and CDR2 SQIVND (reference sequence). Trimming removed 5 bases at V and 5 bases at J, with 22 bases between. This CDR3 region has 16 residues. This sample was shared with a second study, whose subject was yellow fever vaccine responses in identical twins. That report adds: Convergence reportedly seemed to mark part of the twins' vaccine T cell response, with personalization marking the rest.

The chain recombines TRBV19 with TRBJ2-7, with a possible D match to TRBD1 (5 bases). The source of this sequence is a woman in her late teens or twenties in good health. The sequenced sample was PBMCs. CDR3 in amino acids: CASSLNTGLGANEQYF. The CDR3 coding sequence is TGTGCCAGTAGTCTCAATACAGGATTGGGTGCGAACGAGCAGTACTTC.